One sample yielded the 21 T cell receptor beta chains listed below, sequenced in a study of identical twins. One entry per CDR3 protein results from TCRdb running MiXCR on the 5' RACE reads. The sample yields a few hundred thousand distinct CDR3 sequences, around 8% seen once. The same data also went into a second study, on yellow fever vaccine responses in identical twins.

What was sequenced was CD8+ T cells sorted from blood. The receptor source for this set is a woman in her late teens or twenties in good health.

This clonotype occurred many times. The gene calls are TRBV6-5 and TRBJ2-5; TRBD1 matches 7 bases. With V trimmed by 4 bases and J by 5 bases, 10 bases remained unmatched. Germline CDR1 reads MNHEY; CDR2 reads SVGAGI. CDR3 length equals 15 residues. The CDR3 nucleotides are TGTGCCAGCAGTTTCATTATACAGGGGTATGAGACCCAGTACTTC. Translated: CASSFIIQGYETQYF.

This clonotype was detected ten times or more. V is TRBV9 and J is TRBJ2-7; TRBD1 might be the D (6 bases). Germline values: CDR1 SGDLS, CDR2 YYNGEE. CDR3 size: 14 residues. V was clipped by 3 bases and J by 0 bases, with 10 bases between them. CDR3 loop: CASSGRDNSYEQYF. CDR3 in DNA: TGTGCCAGCAGCGGACGGGACAACTCCTACGAGCAGTACTTC.

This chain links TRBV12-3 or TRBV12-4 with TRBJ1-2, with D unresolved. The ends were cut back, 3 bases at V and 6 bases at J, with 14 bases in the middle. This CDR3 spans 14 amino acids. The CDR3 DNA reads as TGTGCCAGCAGTTTGGTACAGCTCCTTGATGGCTACACCTTC. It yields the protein CASSLVQLLDGYTF.

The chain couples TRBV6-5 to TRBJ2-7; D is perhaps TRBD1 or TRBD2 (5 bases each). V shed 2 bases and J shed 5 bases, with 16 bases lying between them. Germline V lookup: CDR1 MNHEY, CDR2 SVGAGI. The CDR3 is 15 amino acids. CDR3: CASSYLPRGRDEQYF. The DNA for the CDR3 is TGTGCCAGCAGTTACCTCCCCCGGGGCCGGGACGAGCAGTACTTC.

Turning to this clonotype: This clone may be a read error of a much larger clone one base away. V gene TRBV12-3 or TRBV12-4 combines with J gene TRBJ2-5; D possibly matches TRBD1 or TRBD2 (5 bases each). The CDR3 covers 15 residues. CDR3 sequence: CASSFLEASRETQHF. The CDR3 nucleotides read TGTGCCAGCAGTTTTTTAGAAGCGTCCAGGGAGACCCAGCACTTC.

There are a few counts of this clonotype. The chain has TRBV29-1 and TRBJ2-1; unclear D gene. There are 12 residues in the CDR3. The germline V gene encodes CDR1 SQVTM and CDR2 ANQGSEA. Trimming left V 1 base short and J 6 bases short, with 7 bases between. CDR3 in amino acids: CSVEGTSNEQFF. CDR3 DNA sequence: TGCAGCGTTGAAGGAACCAGCAATGAGCAGTTCTTC.

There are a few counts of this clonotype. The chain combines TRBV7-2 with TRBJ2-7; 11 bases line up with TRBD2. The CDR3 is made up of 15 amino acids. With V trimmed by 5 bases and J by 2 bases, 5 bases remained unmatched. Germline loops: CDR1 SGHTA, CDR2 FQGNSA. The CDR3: CASSATSGATYEQYF. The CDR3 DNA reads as TGTGCCAGCAGCGCGACTAGCGGGGCCACCTACGAGCAGTACTTC.

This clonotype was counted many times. The CDR3 loop is CASSEFKFYEQYF. The CDR3 bases are TGTGCCAGCAGTGAATTTAAGTTCTACGAGCAGTACTTC. V usage is TRBV2 and J usage is TRBJ2-7; D ambiguous. The germline V gene encodes CDR1 SNHLY and CDR2 FYNNEI. Trimming left V 2 bases short and J 3 bases short, with 8 bases between. The CDR3 is 13 residues long.

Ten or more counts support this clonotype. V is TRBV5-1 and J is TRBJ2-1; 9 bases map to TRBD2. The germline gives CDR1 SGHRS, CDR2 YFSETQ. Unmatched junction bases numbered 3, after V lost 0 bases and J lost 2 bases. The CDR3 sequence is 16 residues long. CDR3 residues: CASSLGSSGTYNEQFF. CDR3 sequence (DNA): TGCGCCAGCAGCTTGGGATCTAGCGGGACCTACAATGAGCAGTTCTTC.

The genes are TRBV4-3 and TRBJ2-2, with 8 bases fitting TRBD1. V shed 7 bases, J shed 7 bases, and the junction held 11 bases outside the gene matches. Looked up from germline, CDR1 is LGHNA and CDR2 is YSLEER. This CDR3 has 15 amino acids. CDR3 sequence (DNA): TGCGCCAGCACCCCCGGGACAGGAGTTAACGGGGAGCTGTTTTTT. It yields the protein CASTPGTGVNGELFF.

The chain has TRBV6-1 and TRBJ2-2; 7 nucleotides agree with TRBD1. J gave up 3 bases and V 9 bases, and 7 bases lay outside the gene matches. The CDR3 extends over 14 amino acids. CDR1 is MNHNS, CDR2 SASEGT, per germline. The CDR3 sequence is CARPTGVDTGELFF. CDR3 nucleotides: TGTGCCAGGCCTACAGGGGTGGACACCGGGGAGCTGTTTTTT.

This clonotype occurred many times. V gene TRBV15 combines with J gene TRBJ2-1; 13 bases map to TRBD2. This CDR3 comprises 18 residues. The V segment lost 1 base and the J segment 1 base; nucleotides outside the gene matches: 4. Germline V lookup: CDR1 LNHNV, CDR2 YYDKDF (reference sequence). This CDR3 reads CATSRVGTSGASYNEQFF. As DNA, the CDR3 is TGTGCCACCAGCAGAGTCGGGACTAGCGGGGCGTCCTACAATGAGCAGTTCTTC.

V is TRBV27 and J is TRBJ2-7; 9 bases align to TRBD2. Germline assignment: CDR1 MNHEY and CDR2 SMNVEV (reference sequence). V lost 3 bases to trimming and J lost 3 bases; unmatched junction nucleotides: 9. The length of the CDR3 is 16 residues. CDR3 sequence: CASSLGSGGPFYEQYF. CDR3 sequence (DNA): TGTGCCAGCAGTTTGGGTAGCGGGGGACCATTCTACGAGCAGTACTTC.

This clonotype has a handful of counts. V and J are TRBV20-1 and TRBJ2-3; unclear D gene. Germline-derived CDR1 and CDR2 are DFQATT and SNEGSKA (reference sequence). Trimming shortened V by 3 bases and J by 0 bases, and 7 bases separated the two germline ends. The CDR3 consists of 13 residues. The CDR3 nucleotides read TGCAGTGCTAGGGGTTCTAGCACAGATACGCAGTATTTT. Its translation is CSARGSSTDTQYF.

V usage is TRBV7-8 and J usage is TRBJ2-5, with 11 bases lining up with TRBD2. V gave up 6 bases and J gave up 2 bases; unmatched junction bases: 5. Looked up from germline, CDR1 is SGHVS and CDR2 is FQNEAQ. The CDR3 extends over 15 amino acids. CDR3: CASSNSGGVQETQYF. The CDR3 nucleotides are TGTGCCAGCAGTAATAGCGGGGGGGTTCAAGAGACCCAGTACTTC.

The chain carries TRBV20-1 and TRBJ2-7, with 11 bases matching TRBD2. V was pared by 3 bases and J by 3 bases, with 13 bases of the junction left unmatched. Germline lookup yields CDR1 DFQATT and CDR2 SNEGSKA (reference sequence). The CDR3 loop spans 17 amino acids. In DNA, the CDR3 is TGCAGTGCTAGTGCTAGACAAATAGCGGGAGGGCTCTACGAGCAGTACTTC. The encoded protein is CSASARQIAGGLYEQYF.

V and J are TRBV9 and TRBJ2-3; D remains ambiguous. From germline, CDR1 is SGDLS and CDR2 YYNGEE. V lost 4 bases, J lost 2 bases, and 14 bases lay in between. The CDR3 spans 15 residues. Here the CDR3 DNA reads TGTGCCAGCAGCCCCCCCGAGTCAACCACAGATACGCAGTATTTT. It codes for CASSPPESTTDTQYF.

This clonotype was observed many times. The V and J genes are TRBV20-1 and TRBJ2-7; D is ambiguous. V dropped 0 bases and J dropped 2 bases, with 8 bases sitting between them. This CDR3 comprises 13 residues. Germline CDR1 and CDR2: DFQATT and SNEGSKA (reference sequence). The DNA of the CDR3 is TGCAGTGCTAGAGAGGCTGCAACCTACGAGCAGTACTTC. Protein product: CSAREAATYEQYF.

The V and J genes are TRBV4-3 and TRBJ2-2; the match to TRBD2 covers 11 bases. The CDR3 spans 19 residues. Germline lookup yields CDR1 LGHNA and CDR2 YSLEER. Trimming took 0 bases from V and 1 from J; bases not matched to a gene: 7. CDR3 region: CASSQDRVAGGWNTGELFF. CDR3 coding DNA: TGCGCCAGCAGCCAAGATCGGGTAGCGGGAGGGTGGAACACCGGGGAGCTGTTTTTT.

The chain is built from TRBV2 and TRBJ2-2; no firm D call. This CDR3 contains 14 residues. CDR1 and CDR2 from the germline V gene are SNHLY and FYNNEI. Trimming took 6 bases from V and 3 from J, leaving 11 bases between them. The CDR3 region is CASRDALDTGELFF. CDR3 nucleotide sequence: TGTGCCAGCAGGGACGCGTTAGACACCGGGGAGCTGTTTTTT. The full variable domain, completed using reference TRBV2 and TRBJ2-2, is EPEVTQTPSHQVTQMGQEVILRCVPISNHLYFYWYRQILGQKVEFLVSFYNNEISEKSEIFDDQFSVERPDGSNFTLKIRSTKLEDSAMYFCASRDALDTGELFFGEGSRLTVL.

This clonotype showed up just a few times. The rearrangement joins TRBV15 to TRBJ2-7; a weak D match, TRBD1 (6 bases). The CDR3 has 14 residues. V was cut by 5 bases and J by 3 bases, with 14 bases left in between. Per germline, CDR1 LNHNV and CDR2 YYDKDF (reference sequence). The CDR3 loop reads CATSPAEGVYEQYF. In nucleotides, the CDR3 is TGTGCCACCAGCCCCGCTGAGGGGGTCTACGAGCAGTACTTC.